This T cell receptor beta chain was captured in a study of cytomegalovirus exposure and HLA in healthy donors. Overall study results and limits: Altogether, 164 TCR beta chains were recorded as cytomegalovirus-associated.

With 60 Vbeta and 13 Jbeta primers, the PCR was carried out. Here immunoSEQ multiplex PCR was the method, and the copy in TCRdb shows in-frame clones only, minus some. Seen here are around 190,000 clones, around 88% observed once, and the top ten hold 0.25% to 0.4%. This clone has a handful of counts. Its antigen remains unknown. V was trimmed by 4 bases and J by 1 base, leaving 11 bases between them. The CDR3 is 14 amino acids. The germline CDR1 and CDR2 sequences are MDHEN and SYDVKM. This sequence joins TRBV28 and TRBJ2-7; maybe TRBD2 (6 bases). The clonotype comes from a woman aged 25 to 39 in good health and CMV-seronegative. Sequencing was performed on PBMCs. The DNA for the CDR3 is TGTGCCAGCAGTTATGGTCGGGGGTCCTACGAGCAGTACTTC. This gives the protein CASSYGRGSYEQYF.